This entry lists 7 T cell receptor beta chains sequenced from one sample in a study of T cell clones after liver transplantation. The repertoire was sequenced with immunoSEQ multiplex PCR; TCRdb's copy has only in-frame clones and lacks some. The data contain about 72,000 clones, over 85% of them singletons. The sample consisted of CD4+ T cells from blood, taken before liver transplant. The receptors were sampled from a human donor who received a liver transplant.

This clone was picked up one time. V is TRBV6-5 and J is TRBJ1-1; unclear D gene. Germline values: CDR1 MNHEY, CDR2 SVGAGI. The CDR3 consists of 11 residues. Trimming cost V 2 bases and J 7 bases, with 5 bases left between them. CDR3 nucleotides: TGTGCCAGCAGTTACGATCGTGAAGCTTTCTTT. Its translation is CASSYDREAFF.

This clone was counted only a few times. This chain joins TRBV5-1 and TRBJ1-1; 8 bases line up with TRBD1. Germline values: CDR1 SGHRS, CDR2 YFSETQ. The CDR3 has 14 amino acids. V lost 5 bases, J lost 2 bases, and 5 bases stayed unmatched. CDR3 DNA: TGCGCCAGCAGTTTCGGACAGGGAAACACTGAAGCTTTCTTT. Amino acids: CASSFGQGNTEAFF. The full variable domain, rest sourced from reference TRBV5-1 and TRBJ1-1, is KAGVTQTPRYLIKTRGQQVTLSCSPISGHRSVSWYQQTPGQGLQFLFEYFSETQRNKGNFPGRFSGRQFSNSRSEMNVSTLELGDSALYLCASSFGQGNTEAFFGQGTRLTVV.

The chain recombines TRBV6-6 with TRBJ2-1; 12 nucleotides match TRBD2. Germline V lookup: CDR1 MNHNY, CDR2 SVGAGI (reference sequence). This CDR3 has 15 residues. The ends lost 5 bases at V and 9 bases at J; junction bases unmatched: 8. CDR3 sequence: CASSTTSGRASEQFF. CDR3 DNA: TGTGCCAGCAGTACGACTAGCGGGAGAGCGAGTGAGCAGTTCTTC.

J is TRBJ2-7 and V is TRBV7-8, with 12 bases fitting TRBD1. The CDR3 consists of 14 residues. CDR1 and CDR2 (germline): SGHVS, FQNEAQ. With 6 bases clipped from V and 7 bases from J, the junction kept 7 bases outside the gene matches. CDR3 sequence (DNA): TGTGCCAGCAGGCCGGGACAGGGGGCTTGGGAGCAGTACTTC. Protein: CASRPGQGAWEQYF.

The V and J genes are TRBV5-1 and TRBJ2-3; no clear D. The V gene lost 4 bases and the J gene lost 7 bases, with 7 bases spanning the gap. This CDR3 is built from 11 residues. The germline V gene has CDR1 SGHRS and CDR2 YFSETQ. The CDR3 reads CASSTEYTQYF. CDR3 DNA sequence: TGCGCCAGCAGCACCGAATATACGCAGTATTTT. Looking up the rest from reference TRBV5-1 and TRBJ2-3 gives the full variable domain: KAGVTQTPRYLIKTRGQQVTLSCSPISGHRSVSWYQQTPGQGLQFLFEYFSETQRNKGNFPGRFSGRQFSNSRSEMNVSTLELGDSALYLCASSTEYTQYFGPGTRLTVL.

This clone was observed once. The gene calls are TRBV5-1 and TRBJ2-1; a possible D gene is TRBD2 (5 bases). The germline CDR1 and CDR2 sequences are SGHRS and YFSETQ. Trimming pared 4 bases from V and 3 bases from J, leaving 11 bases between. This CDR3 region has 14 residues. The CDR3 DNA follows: TGCGCCAGCAGCGAGCCTACTAGCTACAATGAGCAGTTCTTC. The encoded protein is CASSEPTSYNEQFF.

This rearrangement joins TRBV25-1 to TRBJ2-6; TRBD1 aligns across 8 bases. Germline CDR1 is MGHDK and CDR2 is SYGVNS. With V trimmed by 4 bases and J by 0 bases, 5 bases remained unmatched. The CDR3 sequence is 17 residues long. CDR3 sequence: CASSGQGLGSGANVLTF. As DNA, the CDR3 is TGTGCCAGCAGTGGACAGGGGCTTGGCTCTGGGGCCAACGTCCTGACTTTC.